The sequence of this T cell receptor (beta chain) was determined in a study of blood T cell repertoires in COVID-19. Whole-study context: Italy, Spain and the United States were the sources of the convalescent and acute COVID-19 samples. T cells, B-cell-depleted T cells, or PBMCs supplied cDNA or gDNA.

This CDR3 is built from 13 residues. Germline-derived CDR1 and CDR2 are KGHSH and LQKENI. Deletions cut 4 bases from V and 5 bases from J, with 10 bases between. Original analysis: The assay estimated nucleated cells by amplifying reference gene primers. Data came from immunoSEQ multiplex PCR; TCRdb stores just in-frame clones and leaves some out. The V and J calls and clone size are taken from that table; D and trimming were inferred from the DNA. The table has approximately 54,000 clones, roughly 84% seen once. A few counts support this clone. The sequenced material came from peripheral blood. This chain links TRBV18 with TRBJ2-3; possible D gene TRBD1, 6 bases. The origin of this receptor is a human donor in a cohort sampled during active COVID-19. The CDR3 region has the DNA TGTGCCAGCTCACTACAGGGTCAAGATACGCAGTATTTT. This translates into CASSLQGQDTQYF.